The clone carrying this TCR beta chain showed up many times. Antigen unknown. This entry belongs to a study of Graves' ophthalmopathy and Graves' hyperthyroidism. Study results and limitations: The model flagged ophthalmopathy progression at approximately 66% sensitivity and 72% to 75% specificity.

The CDR3 sequence is 16 residues long. The V gene's germline CDR1 is SGHTA and CDR2 FQGNSA. Trimming removed 4 bases from V and 6 bases from J; junction bases left unmatched: 7. The study amplified TCR beta CDR3 regions using RNA transcripts. A first-round RT-PCR used HTBI primers, followed by a second-round multiplex PCR. TCRdb analysed the multiplex PCR reads with MiXCR anew, one entry per CDR3 protein. The sample carries roughly 36,000 distinct CDR3 sequences, approximately 50% recorded once. Clinical symptoms and serum thyroxine were used for diagnosis; TRAb, thyroid ultrasound and orbital computed tomography were also relied on.

The sequencing sample was made of peripheral blood. This chain joins TRBV7-2 and TRBJ2-2; TRBD2 matches 11 bases. The clonotype was recovered from an adult woman with stable Graves' hyperthyroidism. In DNA form, the CDR3 reads TGTGCCAGCAGCTCCCTAGCGGGAGGTCACTCCGGGGAGCTGTTTTTT. Its protein is CASSSLAGGHSGELFF.